This TCR beta chain was identified in a study of blood T cell repertoires in COVID-19. This CDR3 has 13 residues. The V gene lost 4 bases and the J gene lost 5 bases, with 9 bases spanning the gap. Germline V gene data show CDR1 as MNHEY and CDR2 as SVGEGT. TCRdb's table, derived via immunoSEQ multiplex PCR, lists solely in-frame clones and lacks some. The sample has 200,000 to 300,000 clones; approximately 91% are singletons. This chain connects TRBV6-2 or TRBV6-3 to TRBJ2-1; a possible D gene is TRBD1 (5 bases). The material sequenced was peripheral blood. The origin of this receptor is a human donor in a cohort sampled during active COVID-19. The CDR3 spells CASSWGGNNEQFF. DNA of the CDR3: TGTGCCAGCAGTTGGGGCGGCAACAATGAGCAGTTCTTC.